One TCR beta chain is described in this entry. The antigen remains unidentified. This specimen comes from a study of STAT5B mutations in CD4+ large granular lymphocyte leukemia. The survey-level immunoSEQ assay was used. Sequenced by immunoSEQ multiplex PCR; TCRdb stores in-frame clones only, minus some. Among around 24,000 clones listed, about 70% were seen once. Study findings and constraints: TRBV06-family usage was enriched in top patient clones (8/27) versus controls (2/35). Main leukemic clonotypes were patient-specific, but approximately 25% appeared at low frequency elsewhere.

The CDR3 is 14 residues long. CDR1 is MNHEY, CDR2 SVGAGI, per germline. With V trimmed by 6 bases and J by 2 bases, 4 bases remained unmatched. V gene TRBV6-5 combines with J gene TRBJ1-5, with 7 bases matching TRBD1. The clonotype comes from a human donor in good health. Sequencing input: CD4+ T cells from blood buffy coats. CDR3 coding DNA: TGTGCCAGCAGGACAGGGTACGGCAATCAGCCCCAGCATTTT. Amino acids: CASRTGYGNQPQHF.